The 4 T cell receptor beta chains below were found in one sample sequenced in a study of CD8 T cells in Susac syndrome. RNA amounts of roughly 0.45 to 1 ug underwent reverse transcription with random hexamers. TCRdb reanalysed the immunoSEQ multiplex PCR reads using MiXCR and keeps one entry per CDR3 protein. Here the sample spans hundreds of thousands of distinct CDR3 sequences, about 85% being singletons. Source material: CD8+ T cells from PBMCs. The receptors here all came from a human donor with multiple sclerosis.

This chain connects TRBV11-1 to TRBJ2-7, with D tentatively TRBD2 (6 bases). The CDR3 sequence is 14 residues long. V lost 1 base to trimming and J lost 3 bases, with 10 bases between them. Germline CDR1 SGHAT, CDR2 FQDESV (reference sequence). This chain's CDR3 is CASSLGPGVYEQYF. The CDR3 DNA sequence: TGTGCCAGCAGCTTAGGGCCGGGGGTCTACGAGCAGTACTTC.

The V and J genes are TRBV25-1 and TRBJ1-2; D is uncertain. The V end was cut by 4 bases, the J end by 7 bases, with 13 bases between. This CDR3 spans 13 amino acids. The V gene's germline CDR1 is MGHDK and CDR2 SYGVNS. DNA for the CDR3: TGTGCCAGCAGTGCCCCCGATATTCGTGGCTACACCTTC. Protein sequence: CASSAPDIRGYTF.

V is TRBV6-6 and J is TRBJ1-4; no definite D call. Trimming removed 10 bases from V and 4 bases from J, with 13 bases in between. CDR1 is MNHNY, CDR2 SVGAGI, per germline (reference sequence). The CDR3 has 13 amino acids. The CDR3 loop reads CATARSLNEKLFF. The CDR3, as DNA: TGTGCCACCGCACGAAGCCTTAATGAAAAACTGTTTTTT.

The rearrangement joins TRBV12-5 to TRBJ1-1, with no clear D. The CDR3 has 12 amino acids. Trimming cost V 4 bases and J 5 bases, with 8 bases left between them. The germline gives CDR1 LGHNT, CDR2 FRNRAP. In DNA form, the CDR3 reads TGTGCTAGTGGTTATGGTGGGACTGAAGCTTTCTTT. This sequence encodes CASGYGGTEAFF.